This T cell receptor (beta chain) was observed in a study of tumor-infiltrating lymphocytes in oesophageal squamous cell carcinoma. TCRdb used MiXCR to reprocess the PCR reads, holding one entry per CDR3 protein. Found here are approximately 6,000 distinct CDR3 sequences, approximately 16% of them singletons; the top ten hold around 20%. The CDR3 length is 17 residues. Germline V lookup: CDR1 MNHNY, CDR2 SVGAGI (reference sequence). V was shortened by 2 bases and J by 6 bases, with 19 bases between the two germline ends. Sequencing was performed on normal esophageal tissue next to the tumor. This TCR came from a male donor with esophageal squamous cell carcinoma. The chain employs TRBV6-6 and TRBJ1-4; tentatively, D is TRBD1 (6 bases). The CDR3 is CASSYPLTGSGDEKLFF. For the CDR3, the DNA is TGTGCCAGCAGTTACCCACTTACAGGGTCCGGGGATGAAAAACTGTTTTTT.